These 16 T cell receptor beta chains were all obtained from the same sample, sequenced in a study of T cell repertoires in aging, cancer and after chemotherapy. Rearranged V-D-J TRB sequences were amplified with a mixed TRB-A/B primer pool. TCRdb reprocessed the multiplex PCR reads with MiXCR, giving one entry per CDR3 protein. The sample has about 1,500 distinct CDR3 sequences, roughly half seen once. Amplification of TCR beta used genomic DNA extracted from peripheral blood. Sequencing was done on a sample of blood. The receptors shown here come from a human donor with a blood cancer.

This rearrangement joins TRBV12-3 or TRBV12-4 to TRBJ2-7, with 10 bases lining up with TRBD2. This CDR3 has 14 amino acids. V was clipped by 4 bases and J by 2 bases; unmatched bases: 2. CDR3 residues: CASSSGLAAYEQYF. CDR3 DNA sequence: TGTGCCAGCAGTTCCGGACTAGCGGCCTACGAGCAGTACTTC.

This clonotype is large within its sample. This rearrangement joins TRBV6-5 to TRBJ1-2, with D perhaps matching TRBD1 (6 bases). The CDR3 length is 13 residues. Looked up from germline, CDR1 is MNHEY and CDR2 is SVGAGI. The V end lost 7 bases, the J end lost 2 bases, and 11 bases lay between the germline ends. The CDR3 nucleotides are TGTGCCAGCAAGCCCGGACAGAACTATGGCTACACCTTC. Protein sequence: CASKPGQNYGYTF.

J is TRBJ2-5 and V is TRBV30; no definite D call. This CDR3 contains 14 residues. Germline V gives CDR1 GTSNPN, CDR2 SVGIG (reference sequence). The V end was cut by 0 bases, the J end by 1 base, with 9 bases between. The CDR3 DNA sequence: TGTGCCTGGAGTGTAGGGCTCAGCCAAGAGACCCAGTACTTC. Residues: CAWSVGLSQETQYF.

This clonotype is labeled as large. The gene calls are TRBV19 and TRBJ1-3; D is undetermined. The V gene lost 3 bases and the J gene lost 4 bases, with 10 bases spanning the gap. Germline assignment: CDR1 LNHDA and CDR2 SQIVND (reference sequence). This CDR3 contains 14 residues. The CDR3 bases are TGTGCCAGTAGTATCACGGGGATCGGAAACACCATATATTTT. Translated: CASSITGIGNTIYF.

This clonotype came up once. The V call is TRBV6-5, the J call TRBJ1-1; D may be TRBD1 (6 bases). Germline V CDR1 and CDR2: MNHEY, SVGAGI. The CDR3 totals 12 residues. Deletions cut 5 bases from V and 9 bases from J, with 13 bases between. The CDR3 reads CASSVQGTKAFF. The CDR3 DNA reads TGTGCCAGCAGTGTCCAGGGGACTAAAGCTTTCTTT.

This sequence joins TRBV10-3 and TRBJ2-3, with D unclear. This CDR3 is 12 amino acids long. The V gene's germline CDR1 is ENHRY and CDR2 SYGVKD. Trimming cost V 0 bases and J 6 bases, with 4 bases left between them. The CDR3 bases are TGTGCCATCAGTGAGTCAAGCGATACGCAGTATTTT. The encoded protein is CAISESSDTQYF.

By sample share, this clonotype is medium-sized. The chain combines TRBV20-1 with TRBJ2-5; a weak D match, TRBD2 (7 bases). Looked up from germline, CDR1 is DFQATT and CDR2 is SNEGSKA (reference sequence). This CDR3 comprises 15 residues. Trimming took 0 bases from V and 2 from J, leaving 13 bases between them. CDR3 residues: CSARDGRTVQETQYF. The CDR3 DNA follows: TGCAGTGCTAGAGACGGGAGGACAGTACAAGAGACCCAGTACTTC.

By proportion, this clonotype is large. This rearrangement joins TRBV6-5 to TRBJ1-2; the D gene is possibly TRBD1 (5 bases). The CDR3 totals 15 residues. The V gene lost 2 bases and the J gene lost 7 bases, with 17 bases spanning the gap. The germline V gene encodes CDR1 MNHEY and CDR2 SVGAGI. CDR3 amino acids: CASSYGGDSQGGYTF. In DNA form, the CDR3 reads TGTGCCAGCAGTTACGGGGGAGACAGTCAGGGTGGCTACACCTTC.

Relative to its sample, this clonotype is hyperexpanded. V is TRBV6-5 and J is TRBJ1-5; the match to TRBD1 covers 7 bases. CDR1 and CDR2 from the germline V gene are MNHEY and SVGAGI. The CDR3 consists of 13 residues. After removal of 4 bases from V and 6 bases from J, the junction contained 3 bases not matched to a gene. The CDR3 DNA is TGTGCCAGCAGTTCCGGGACAGCTCAGCCCCAGCATTTT. Amino acid sequence: CASSSGTAQPQHF.

V and J are TRBV6-5 and TRBJ2-3, with 11 nucleotides matching TRBD2. Germline V CDR1 and CDR2: MNHEY, SVGAGI. CDR3 length: 15 amino acids. J lost 9 bases, V lost 9 bases, and 14 bases had no gene match. The CDR3 loop is CASSRASGGSGTQYF. The CDR3 bases are TGTGCCAGTTCCCGGGCTAGCGGGGGGAGTGGAACGCAGTATTTT.

This clonotype was seen a handful of times. This rearrangement joins TRBV29-1 to TRBJ2-1, with TRBD2 matching over 12 bases. This CDR3 has 14 amino acids. The junction had 5 bases not matched to a gene; V was cut back by 7 bases and J by 4 bases. From germline, CDR1 is SQVTM and CDR2 ANQGSEA. The CDR3 nucleotides are TGCAGCGGCCGACTAGCGGGAGATTACAATGAGCAGTTCTTC. This sequence encodes CSGRLAGDYNEQFF.

By share, this clonotype counts as large. V and J are TRBV7-6 and TRBJ1-1, with TRBD1 as a possible D gene (6 bases). Germline CDR1 and CDR2: SGHVS and FNYEAQ. The V and J ends lost 3 bases and 0 bases respectively, with 8 bases between them. This CDR3 has 14 amino acids. The CDR3 region has the DNA TGTGCCAGCAGCTTGGGGGGCTTGAACACTGAAGCTTTCTTT. Translated: CASSLGGLNTEAFF.

The chain recombines TRBV12-3 or TRBV12-4 with TRBJ1-2, with 9 positions matching TRBD1. The CDR3 consists of 13 residues. The V gene end was trimmed by 6 bases and the J gene end by 5 bases; junction bases not matched to a gene: 4. The CDR3 region has the DNA TGTGCCAGCAGGCCGACAGGGGGGTATGGCTACACCTTC. This codes for CASRPTGGYGYTF.

This chain joins TRBV27 and TRBJ2-2, with 9 positions matching TRBD1. CDR3 length: 14 residues. J was trimmed by 5 bases and V by 5 bases; bases with no gene match: 3. Per the germline V gene, CDR1 is MNHEY and CDR2 is SMNVEV (reference sequence). CDR3 region: CASSQGQGTGELFF. CDR3 DNA: TGTGCCAGCAGTCAAGGACAGGGGACCGGGGAGCTGTTTTTT.

The V and J genes are TRBV29-1 and TRBJ2-5; D possibly uses TRBD1 or TRBD2 (7 bases each). This CDR3 region has 13 residues. The V gene lost 4 bases and the J gene lost 2 bases, with 11 bases spanning the gap. Germline V gives CDR1 SQVTM, CDR2 ANQGSEA. In nucleotides, the CDR3 is TGCAGCGTTGGGGGGGGACAGCAAGAGACCCAGTACTTC. It yields the protein CSVGGGQQETQYF.

V and J are TRBV6-5 and TRBJ1-2; 8 bases line up with TRBD1. Looked up from germline, CDR1 is MNHEY and CDR2 is SVGAGI. V trimming: 4 bases; J trimming: 2 bases; junction bases outside the gene matches: 6. The CDR3 covers 15 residues. The CDR3 reads CASSSATGANYGYTF. Written as DNA, the CDR3 is TGTGCCAGCAGTTCTGCGACAGGGGCCAACTATGGCTACACCTTC.